This entry lists 28 T cell receptor beta chains sequenced from one sample in a study of T cells in Graves' hyperthyroidism and ophthalmopathy. RNA transcripts yielded amplified TCR beta CDR3 regions. The TCR CDR3 was amplified in a first-round RT-PCR using the HTBI primer set. TCRdb fed the multiplex PCR reads into MiXCR, producing one record per CDR3 protein. The table records roughly 500,000 distinct CDR3 sequences, about 16% of them present only once. Sequenced input: blood. Receptors were obtained from a woman aged 25 to 45 with Graves' ophthalmopathy.

This clonotype was seen a few times. The chain joins TRBV20-1 to TRBJ1-5; TRBD1 is a possible D gene (5 bases). This CDR3 is 14 amino acids long. Germline V CDR1 and CDR2: DFQATT, SNEGSKA (reference sequence). V gave up 5 bases and J gave up 1 base, with 12 bases separating them. CDR3 in amino acids: CSAGGGLSNQPQHF. The CDR3 nucleotides read TGCAGTGCTGGCGGGGGTTTGAGCAATCAGCCCCAGCATTTT.

The chain is built from TRBV20-1 and TRBJ2-5, with D possibly called TRBD1 or TRBD2 (5 bases each). Between the trimmed V and J ends, which lost 5 bases and 1 base, there was a span of 17 bases. Germline lookup yields CDR1 DFQATT and CDR2 SNEGSKA (reference sequence). This CDR3 contains 15 residues. Here the CDR3 DNA reads TGCAGTGCTCCAAATTCCGGGACGGCCCAAGAGACCCAGTACTTC. Residues: CSAPNSGTAQETQYF.

Ten or more counts support this clonotype. The chain employs TRBV4-1 and TRBJ1-5, with TRBD1 identical over 7 bases. V was pared by 4 bases and J by 5 bases, with 5 bases of the junction left unmatched. This CDR3 has 14 residues. CDR1 is MGHRA and CDR2 is YSYEKL in the germline V gene. The CDR3, as DNA: TGCGCCAGCAGCCCGGGACAGTTTGATCAGCCCCAGCATTTT. This encodes CASSPGQFDQPQHF.

This clonotype appeared a few times. The chain uses TRBV19 and TRBJ2-3; D gene ambiguous. The V and J ends lost 4 bases and 1 base respectively, with 9 bases between them. Germline V gene lookup returns CDR1 LNHDA and CDR2 SQIVND (reference sequence). The length of the CDR3 is 14 residues. The CDR3 DNA reads as TGTGCCAGTAGTAGGGCGGCGGGCACAGATACGCAGTATTTT. It yields the protein CASSRAAGTDTQYF.

A remark on this clonotype: Germline and junction disagree at one end, which may indicate a read error. This sequence joins TRBV29-1 and TRBJ1-1, with TRBD1 matching 8 bases. CDR3 length: 13 residues. The germline V gene encodes CDR1 SQVTM and CDR2 ANQGSEA. CDR3 DNA sequence: TGCAGCGTTGTGGGACAGGAGAACGCTGAAGCTTTCTTT. Protein product: CSVVGQENAEAFF.

This clonotype has ten or more counts. V and J are TRBV28 and TRBJ2-3; 9 bases fit TRBD1. This CDR3 has 16 amino acids. V dropped 4 bases and J dropped 7; count of bases not matched to a gene: 12. Germline V gene lookup returns CDR1 MDHEN and CDR2 SYDVKM. The CDR3 spells CASSWRDRVGRYTQYF. The DNA for the CDR3 is TGTGCCAGCAGTTGGAGGGACAGGGTGGGTAGATATACGCAGTATTTT.

The sample holds many counts of this clonotype. The chain employs TRBV20-1 and TRBJ2-1, with 8 bases fitting TRBD2. Germline CDR1 and CDR2: DFQATT and SNEGSKA (reference sequence). V shed 6 bases, J shed 5 bases, and the junction held 15 bases outside the gene matches. This CDR3 comprises 16 residues. The CDR3 spells CSAEPRGREANNEQFF. The CDR3 nucleotides read TGCAGTGCCGAACCTCGGGGGCGGGAGGCGAACAATGAGCAGTTCTTC.

This clonotype was detected only a few times. The rearrangement uses TRBV7-2 and TRBJ2-3, with 8 bases matching TRBD1. The CDR3 is made up of 15 amino acids. V lost 4 bases to trimming and J lost 2 bases; unmatched junction nucleotides: 5. The germline gives CDR1 SGHTA, CDR2 FQGNSA. CDR3 in amino acids: CASSSQGAITDTQYF. CDR3 nucleotide sequence: TGTGCCAGCAGCTCGCAGGGGGCGATCACAGATACGCAGTATTTT.

J is TRBJ2-1 and V is TRBV14; no clear D gene. V dropped 0 bases and J dropped 14 bases, with 14 bases sitting between them. The CDR3 loop spans 13 amino acids. Germline V CDR1 and CDR2: SGHDN, FVKESK. Here the CDR3 DNA reads TGTGCCAGCAGCCAAGATATGGCCGTCGGTGAGTTCTTC. It translates to CASSQDMAVGEFF.

This clonotype was observed many times. This rearrangement joins TRBV28 to TRBJ1-5; 9 bases are a match to TRBD1. The J segment lost 6 bases and the V segment lost 6 bases, leaving 9 bases of the junction unmatched. The CDR3 sequence is 15 residues long. Germline CDR1 reads MDHEN; CDR2 reads SYDVKM. This CDR3 is CASSLQGARGQPQHF. The CDR3 region has the DNA TGTGCCAGCAGCTTACAGGGGGCGCGCGGTCAGCCCCAGCATTTT.

The rearrangement links TRBV6-5 to TRBJ1-5; D call uncertain. CDR1 and CDR2 from the germline V gene are MNHEY and SVGAGI. Trimming pared 2 bases from V and 0 bases from J, leaving 5 bases between. The CDR3 has 14 residues. This CDR3 reads CASSYVGSNQPQHF. DNA for the CDR3: TGTGCCAGCAGTTACGTCGGTAGCAATCAGCCCCAGCATTTT.

This clonotype has only one observation. The V call is TRBV6-5, the J call TRBJ1-5; 7 bases align to TRBD1. Losses at the gene ends were 0 bases for V and 6 bases for J; bases not matched to a gene: 2. The CDR3 is made up of 14 amino acids. Germline loops: CDR1 MNHEY, CDR2 SVGAGI. CDR3: CASSYSPGGQPQHF. In DNA form, the CDR3 reads TGTGCCAGCAGTTACTCGCCAGGGGGTCAGCCCCAGCATTTT.

This clonotype has a count of ten or more. The CDR3 DNA reads TGTGCCAGCGTGGGAGGAACGGGAGCTGGCGAGCAGTACTTC. It yields the protein CASVGGTGAGEQYF. This rearrangement joins TRBV2 to TRBJ2-7; D is possibly TRBD2 (6 bases). There are 14 residues in the CDR3. Germline V lookup: CDR1 SNHLY, CDR2 FYNNEI. The ends were cut back, 8 bases at V and 6 bases at J, with 20 bases in the middle.

This clonotype was counted many times. The chain links TRBV5-6 to TRBJ2-1; tentative D call: TRBD2 (6 bases). V gave up 6 bases and J gave up 0 bases, with 10 bases separating them. The CDR3 loop spans 14 amino acids. Germline V CDR1 and CDR2: SGHDT, YYEEEE. The CDR3 DNA reads as TGTGCCAGCATACGGGGGAGCTCCTACAATGAGCAGTTCTTC. Amino acid sequence: CASIRGSSYNEQFF.

This clonotype has at least ten counts. The V gene is TRBV3-1, the J gene TRBJ2-7; D uncertain. Germline-derived CDR1 and CDR2 are LGHDT and YNNKEL (reference sequence). The CDR3 contains 14 residues. The V and J ends lost 6 bases and 5 bases respectively, with 17 bases between them. In nucleotides, the CDR3 is TGTGCCAGCAGTCTGGGATGGCAGGCTAACGAGCAGTACTTC. This gives the protein CASSLGWQANEQYF.

This clonotype was observed many times. V gene TRBV18 combines with J gene TRBJ2-7; 7 nucleotides match TRBD1. The V gene end was trimmed by 1 base and the J gene end by 9 bases; junction bases not matched to a gene: 6. This CDR3 has 13 residues. CDR1 and CDR2 from the germline V gene are KGHSH and LQKENI. The CDR3 region is CASSPQEGGGQYF. The DNA for the CDR3 is TGTGCCAGCTCACCACAGGAAGGGGGCGGGCAGTACTTC.

The chain employs TRBV6-1 and TRBJ1-5, with TRBD1 identical over 8 bases. This CDR3 comprises 13 residues. V gave up 9 bases and J gave up 6 bases; unmatched junction bases: 7. Germline loops: CDR1 MNHNS, CDR2 SASEGT. CDR3 sequence reads: CASEAGGFQPQHF. The CDR3 bases are TGTGCCAGTGAGGCAGGGGGCTTTCAGCCCCAGCATTTT.

The chain joins TRBV6-4 to TRBJ2-1; 7 nucleotides agree with TRBD1. CDR3 length equals 15 residues. The V segment lost 5 bases and the J segment 0 bases; nucleotides outside the gene matches: 4. Germline V gives CDR1 MRHNA, CDR2 SNTAGT. CDR3 DNA: TGTGCCAGCAGTCCTGGACAGGACTCCTACAATGAGCAGTTCTTC. It translates to CASSPGQDSYNEQFF.

The chain carries TRBV5-1 and TRBJ1-1; the D is unclear. This CDR3 is 14 amino acids long. V shed 2 bases and J shed 6 bases, with 14 bases lying between them. Looked up from germline, CDR1 is SGHRS and CDR2 is YFSETQ. CDR3 region: CASSLSGDGAEAFF. The CDR3 DNA sequence: TGCGCCAGCAGCTTAAGCGGGGATGGCGCTGAAGCTTTCTTT.

This clonotype showed up just a few times. The chain recombines TRBV7-9 with TRBJ1-5, with 9 bases matching TRBD1. Germline V gives CDR1 SEHNR, CDR2 FQNEAQ (reference sequence). The junction had 11 bases not matched to a gene; V was cut back by 5 bases and J by 6 bases. This CDR3 is built from 16 residues. CDR3 sequence reads: CASSPDTGGLGQPQHF. The DNA of the CDR3 is TGTGCCAGCAGCCCCGATACAGGGGGCCTAGGTCAGCCCCAGCATTTT. Using reference TRBV7-9 and TRBJ1-5 for the parts outside the CDR3, the full variable domain is DTGVSQNPRHKITKRGQNVTFRCDPISEHNRLYWYRQTLGQGPEFLTYFQNEAQLEKSRLLSDRFSAERPKGSFSTLEIQRTEQGDSAMYLCASSPDTGGLGQPQHFGDGTRLSIL.

This clonotype turned up a few times. The chain is built from TRBV6-1 and TRBJ1-1; D possibly corresponds to TRBD1 (5 bases). V lost 7 bases, J lost 11 bases, and 23 bases lay in between. CDR1 is MNHNS, CDR2 SASEGT, per germline. This CDR3 contains 14 residues. In DNA, the CDR3 is TGTGCCAGCACCATACCGGGGCCCCCCGGAGTGGCTTTCTTT. The encoded protein is CASTIPGPPGVAFF.

This rearrangement joins TRBV6-2 or TRBV6-3 to TRBJ1-3; D gene ambiguous. V gave up 6 bases and J gave up 0 bases, with 12 bases separating them. The germline V gene has CDR1 MNHEY and CDR2 SVGEGT. The CDR3 is made up of 15 amino acids. Here the CDR3 reads CASSSPGLSGNTIYF. The CDR3 DNA follows: TGTGCCAGCAGCTCCCCGGGCCTCTCTGGAAACACCATATATTTT.

This CDR3 reads CASSSPGEGNYGYTF. The CDR3 DNA reads TGCGCCAGCAGCTCTCCAGGGGAAGGAAACTATGGCTACACCTTC. The chain couples TRBV5-1 to TRBJ1-2; possible D gene TRBD1, 6 bases. The CDR3 covers 15 residues. CDR1 is SGHRS, CDR2 YFSETQ, per germline. V dropped 3 bases and J dropped 2 bases, with 14 bases sitting between them.

J is TRBJ2-7 and V is TRBV7-6, with D tentatively TRBD2 (6 bases). Germline CDR1 is SGHVS and CDR2 is FNYEAQ. Trimming took off 1 base at V and 5 bases at J, with 18 bases between the two ends. This CDR3 has 16 amino acids. The DNA of the CDR3 is TGTGCCAGCAGCTTAGATGCCGGGGGTGTCATCGACGAGCAGTACTTC. Protein product: CASSLDAGGVIDEQYF.

In its sample, this clonotype was seen a few times. The gene calls are TRBV6-2 or TRBV6-3 and TRBJ1-5, with TRBD1 identical over 7 bases. Germline V lookup: CDR1 MNHEY, CDR2 SVGEGT. The V gene end was trimmed by 2 bases and the J gene end by 4 bases; junction bases not matched to a gene: 2. The CDR3 totals 14 residues. The CDR3 DNA is TGTGCCAGCAGTTACGACAGGGATAATCAGCCCCAGCATTTT. Translation gives CASSYDRDNQPQHF.

This clonotype occurred many times. The rearrangement uses TRBV30 and TRBJ2-1, with 8 positions matching TRBD2. The CDR3 contains 12 residues. V was pared by 4 bases and J by 4 bases, with 0 bases of the junction left unmatched. Germline CDR1 reads GTSNPN; CDR2 reads SVGIG (reference sequence). Written as DNA, the CDR3 is TGTGCCTGGACTAGCGGGTACAATGAGCAGTTCTTC. This translates into CAWTSGYNEQFF. The full variable domain, completed using reference TRBV30 and TRBJ2-1, is SQTIHQWPATLVQPVGSPLSLECTVEGTSNPNLYWYRQAAGRGLQLLFYSVGIGQISSEVPQNLSASRPQDRQFILSSKKLLLSDSGFYLCAWTSGYNEQFFGPGTRLTVL.

This clonotype has only a few counts. V usage is TRBV5-1 and J usage is TRBJ2-6; TRBD1 matches 10 bases. The CDR3 consists of 17 residues. The germline gives CDR1 SGHRS, CDR2 YFSETQ. Losses at the gene ends were 5 bases for V and 4 bases for J; bases not matched to a gene: 9. For the CDR3, the DNA is TGCGCCAGCAGTTATCAGGGACAGGGGACCGGGGCCAACGTCCTGACTTTC. This translates into CASSYQGQGTGANVLTF.

The table lists this clonotype with a few counts. CDR3 sequence: CASSWQGATDTQYF. The CDR3 DNA reads as TGTGCCAGCAGTTGGCAGGGGGCTACAGATACGCAGTATTTT. The chain couples TRBV6-1 to TRBJ2-3; TRBD1 aligns across 8 bases. The V segment lost 5 bases and the J segment 3 bases; nucleotides outside the gene matches: 4. The CDR3 totals 14 residues. Germline V lookup: CDR1 MNHNS, CDR2 SASEGT.